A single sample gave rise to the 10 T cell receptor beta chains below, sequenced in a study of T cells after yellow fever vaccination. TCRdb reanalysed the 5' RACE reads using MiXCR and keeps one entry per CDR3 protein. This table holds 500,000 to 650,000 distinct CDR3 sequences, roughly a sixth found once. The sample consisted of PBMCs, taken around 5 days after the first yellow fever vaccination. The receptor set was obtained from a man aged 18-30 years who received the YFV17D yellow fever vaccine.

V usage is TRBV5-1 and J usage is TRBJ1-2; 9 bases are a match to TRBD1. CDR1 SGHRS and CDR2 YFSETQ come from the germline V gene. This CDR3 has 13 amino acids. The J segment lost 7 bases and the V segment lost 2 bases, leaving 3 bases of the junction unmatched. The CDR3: CASSFTGGIGYTF. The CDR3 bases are TGCGCCAGCAGCTTCACAGGGGGCATTGGCTACACCTTC. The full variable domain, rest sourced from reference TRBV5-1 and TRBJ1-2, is KAGVTQTPRYLIKTRGQQVTLSCSPISGHRSVSWYQQTPGQGLQFLFEYFSETQRNKGNFPGRFSGRQFSNSRSEMNVSTLELGDSALYLCASSFTGGIGYTFGSGTRLTVV.

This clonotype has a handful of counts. In DNA form, the CDR3 reads TGTGCCAGCAGAACCTTATGGGCAGGTCTAAGGAACACTGAAGCTTTCTTT. Translation gives CASRTLWAGLRNTEAFF. The V and J genes are TRBV7-9 and TRBJ1-1; no reliable D call. Germline V gene lookup returns CDR1 SEHNR and CDR2 FQNEAQ (reference sequence). This CDR3 is built from 17 residues. V dropped 6 bases and J dropped 1 base, with 21 bases sitting between them.

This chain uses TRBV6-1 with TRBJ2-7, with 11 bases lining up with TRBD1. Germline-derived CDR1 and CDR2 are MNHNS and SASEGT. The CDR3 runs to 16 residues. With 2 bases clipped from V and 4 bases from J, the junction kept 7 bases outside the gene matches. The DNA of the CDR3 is TGTGCCAGCAGTGAACGATTGGGGACAGGGGGGTACGAGCAGTACTTC. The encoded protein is CASSERLGTGGYEQYF.

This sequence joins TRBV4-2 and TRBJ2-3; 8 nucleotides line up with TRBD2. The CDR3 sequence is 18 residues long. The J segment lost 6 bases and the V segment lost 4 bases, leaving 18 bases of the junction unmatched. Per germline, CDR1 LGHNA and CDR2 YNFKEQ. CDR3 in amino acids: CASSRYSSAGAAWDTQYF. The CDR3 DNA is TGTGCCAGCAGCCGCTATTCCTCAGCGGGGGCAGCTTGGGATACGCAGTATTTT.

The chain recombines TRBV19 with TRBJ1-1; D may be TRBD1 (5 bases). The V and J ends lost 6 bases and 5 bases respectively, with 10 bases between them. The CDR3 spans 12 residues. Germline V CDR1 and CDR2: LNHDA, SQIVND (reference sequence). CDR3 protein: CASRPGGTEAFF. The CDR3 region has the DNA TGTGCCAGTAGGCCGGGGGGAACTGAAGCTTTCTTT. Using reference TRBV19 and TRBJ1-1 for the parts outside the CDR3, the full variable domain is DGGITQSPKYLFRKEGQNVTLSCEQNLNHDAMYWYRQDPGQGLRLIYYSQIVNDFQKGDIAEGYSVSREKKESFPLTVTSAQKNPTAFYLCASRPGGTEAFFGQGTRLTVV.

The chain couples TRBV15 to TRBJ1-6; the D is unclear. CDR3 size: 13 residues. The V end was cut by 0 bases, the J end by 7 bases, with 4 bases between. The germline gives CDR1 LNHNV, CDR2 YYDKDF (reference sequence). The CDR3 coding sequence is TGTGCCACCAGCAGAGATGGGAATTCACCCCTCCACTTT. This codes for CATSRDGNSPLHF.

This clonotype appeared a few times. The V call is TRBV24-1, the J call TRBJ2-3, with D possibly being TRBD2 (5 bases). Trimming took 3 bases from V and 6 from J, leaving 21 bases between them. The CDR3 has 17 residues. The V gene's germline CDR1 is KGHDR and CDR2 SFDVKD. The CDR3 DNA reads TGTGCCACCAGTGATCGTAGACGGAAAACGGGATCGGATACGCAGTATTTT. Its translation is CATSDRRRKTGSDTQYF.

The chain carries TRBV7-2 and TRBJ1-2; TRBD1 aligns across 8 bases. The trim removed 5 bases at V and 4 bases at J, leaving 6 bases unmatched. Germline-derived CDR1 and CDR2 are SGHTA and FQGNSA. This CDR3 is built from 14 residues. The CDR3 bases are TGTGCCAGCAGCATAGGACAGGGAGCCTATGGCTACACCTTC. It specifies CASSIGQGAYGYTF. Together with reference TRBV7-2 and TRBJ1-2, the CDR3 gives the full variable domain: GAGVSQSPSNKVTEKGKDVELRCDPISGHTALYWYRQSLGQGLEFLIYFQGNSAPDKSGLPSDRFSAERTGGSVSTLTIQRTQQEDSAVYLCASSIGQGAYGYTFGSGTRLTVV.

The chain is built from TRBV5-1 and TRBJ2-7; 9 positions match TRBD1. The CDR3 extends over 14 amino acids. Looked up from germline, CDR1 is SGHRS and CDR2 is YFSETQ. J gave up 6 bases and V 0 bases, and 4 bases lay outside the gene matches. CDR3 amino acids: CASSLGQGGGEQYF. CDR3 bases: TGCGCCAGCAGCTTGGGACAGGGGGGGGGCGAGCAGTACTTC.

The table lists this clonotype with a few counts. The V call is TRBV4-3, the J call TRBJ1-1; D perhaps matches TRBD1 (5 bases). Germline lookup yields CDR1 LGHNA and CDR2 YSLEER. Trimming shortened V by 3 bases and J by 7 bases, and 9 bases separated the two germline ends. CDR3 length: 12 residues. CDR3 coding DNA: TGCGCCAGCAGCCAGGGACGGCTTGAAGCTTTCTTT. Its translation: CASSQGRLEAFF.